One and the same sample provided the 21 T cell receptor beta chains below, sequenced in a study of vaccination and CD4 T cells after COVID-19. The sample's treatment: roughly 10-day PBMC culture with coronavirus spike peptide pools or control peptides (ViraFEST assay). The Oncomine TCR Beta short-read assay generated sequence data from the DNA of cultured CD4+ T cells. TCRdb re-analysed the PCR reads in MiXCR, keeping a single row per CDR3 protein. Among more than 10,000 distinct CDR3 sequences, 25% to 30% were seen once, and the ten largest hold 25% to 35%. These TCRs are of unknown antigen specificity. The specimen comprised CD4+ T cells from blood, cultured in vitro, sampled before SARS-CoV-2 vaccination. Every receptor here comes from a human donor who received a COVID-19 vaccine.

This clonotype is classed as hyperexpanded (1% or more). The J gene is TRBJ1-5, the V gene TRBV24-1; 7 bases fit TRBD1. The V gene end was trimmed by 2 bases and the J gene end by 3 bases; junction bases not matched to a gene: 6. Germline values: CDR1 KGHDR, CDR2 SFDVKD. This CDR3 has 16 amino acids. The CDR3 DNA sequence: TGTGCCACCAGTGATTCCCGGGACAGCCTCAATCAGCCCCAGCATTTT. It encodes CATSDSRDSLNQPQHF.

This clonotype was seen a few times. V usage is TRBV15 and J usage is TRBJ1-2, with a tentative D call TRBD1 (6 bases). V was cut by 5 bases and J by 6 bases, with 16 bases left in between. The CDR3 has 14 residues. Germline CDR1 LNHNV, CDR2 YYDKDF (reference sequence). The CDR3 sequence: CATSLQGRGDGYTF. CDR3 in DNA: TGTGCCACCAGCTTACAGGGTCGTGGAGATGGCTACACCTTC. The variable domain in full, completed from reference TRBV15 and TRBJ1-2, reads DAMVIQNPRYQVTQFGKPVTLSCSQTLNHNVMYWYQQKSSQAPKLLFHYYDKDFNNEADTPDNFQSRRPNTSFCFLDIRSPGLGDTAMYLCATSLQGRGDGYTFGSGTRLTVV.

The rearrangement links TRBV12-3 or TRBV12-4 to TRBJ2-1; D is tentatively TRBD1 or TRBD2 (6 bases each). Trimming pared 2 bases from V and 7 bases from J, leaving 15 bases between. The CDR3 runs 15 residues. CDR3: CASSLSGGRRNEQFF. The CDR3 bases are TGTGCCAGCAGTTTATCCGGGGGCCGCCGGAATGAGCAGTTCTTC.

The CDR3 reads CASSSGGGAVKTQYF. The CDR3 DNA sequence: TGCGCCAGCAGCTCGGGCGGGGGGGCCGTTAAGACCCAGTACTTC. This chain uses TRBV5-1 with TRBJ2-5; 9 bases map to TRBD2. CDR3 length equals 15 residues. The germline V gene has CDR1 SGHRS and CDR2 YFSETQ. Losses at the gene ends were 3 bases for V and 6 bases for J; bases not matched to a gene: 9.

The chain combines TRBV12-5 with TRBJ2-1; 8 positions match TRBD1. There are 17 residues in the CDR3. Trimming cost V 5 bases and J 1 base; bases outside gene matches: 10. Germline V gene data show CDR1 as LGHNT and CDR2 as FRNRAP. CDR3 amino acids: CASGPPQGARSYNEQFF. In DNA form, the CDR3 reads TGTGCTAGTGGTCCACCTCAGGGGGCGCGATCCTACAATGAGCAGTTCTTC.

This clonotype was counted between two and nine times. The chain joins TRBV11-2 to TRBJ1-5; unclear D gene. The CDR3 consists of 14 residues. V was trimmed by 1 base and J by 1 base, leaving 5 bases between them. Germline V CDR1 and CDR2: SGHAT, FQNNGV. In DNA form, the CDR3 reads TGTGCCAGCAGCTTAGGTGGCAGCAATCAGCCCCAGCATTTT. Translated: CASSLGGSNQPQHF.

This sequence joins TRBV5-1 and TRBJ2-1, with TRBD2 identical over 12 bases. CDR3 length equals 15 residues. Germline V CDR1 and CDR2: SGHRS, YFSETQ. V was pared by 0 bases and J by 9 bases, with 4 bases of the junction left unmatched. CDR3 sequence: CASSLAASGGVEQFF. The CDR3, as DNA: TGCGCCAGCAGCTTGGCGGCTAGCGGGGGGGTTGAGCAGTTCTTC.

This chain connects TRBV5-5 to TRBJ2-1, with 10 bases identical to TRBD1. The CDR3 is made up of 19 amino acids. The trim removed 4 bases at V and 0 bases at J, leaving 13 bases unmatched. CDR1 and CDR2 from the germline V gene are SGHKS and YYEKEE (reference sequence). The CDR3 nucleotides read TGTGCCAGCAGCAGGACCGGGACAGGGGATTCGAGCTCCTACAATGAGCAGTTCTTC. Protein sequence: CASSRTGTGDSSSYNEQFF.

The CDR3 here is CASSHSDRDNSPLHF. The DNA for the CDR3 is TGTGCCAGCAGCCATTCGGACCGTGATAATTCACCCCTCCACTTT. This sequence joins TRBV3-1 and TRBJ1-6, with D unresolved. Trimming removed 3 bases from V and 5 bases from J, with 11 bases in between. CDR1 is LGHDT, CDR2 YNNKEL, per germline (reference sequence). This CDR3 contains 15 residues.

This clonotype is large by share. V usage is TRBV25-1 and J usage is TRBJ1-1; D unresolved. Germline lookup yields CDR1 MGHDK and CDR2 SYGVNS. The ends were cut back, 8 bases at V and 6 bases at J, with 13 bases in the middle. This CDR3 is 12 amino acids long. The CDR3 DNA is TGTGCCAGCGTGGAAGGTGTTTCTGAAGCTTTCTTT. This sequence encodes CASVEGVSEAFF.

By proportion, this clonotype is medium-sized. This chain joins TRBV7-2 and TRBJ1-3; D gene unclear. Trimming took 3 bases from V and 3 from J, leaving 6 bases between them. The CDR3 totals 13 residues. Germline CDR1 SGHTA, CDR2 FQGNSA. CDR3 loop: CASSLTNGNTIYF. The CDR3 coding sequence is TGTGCCAGCAGCTTGACTAATGGAAACACCATATATTTT.

With respect to this clonotype: One junction end does not reproduce the germline sequence, and a read error may be involved. This chain joins TRBV30 and TRBJ2-7, with 14 bases lining up with TRBD2. Germline CDR1 is GTSNPN and CDR2 is SVGIG (reference sequence). This CDR3 spans 14 amino acids. CDR3 coding DNA: TGTGCCTGGAGTCGGACTAGCGGGGGGTACGAGCAGCACTTC. Translation gives CAWSRTSGGYEQHF.

This clonotype appeared a few times. This sequence joins TRBV10-2 and TRBJ2-3, with D perhaps matching TRBD2 (6 bases). Germline V gene data show CDR1 as WSHSY and CDR2 as SAAADI. The CDR3 has 17 amino acids. Deletions cut 6 bases from V and 0 bases from J, with 19 bases between. The CDR3 bases are TGCGCCAGCAGCCGGGGTATGGGGGGTCCTAGCACAGATACGCAGTATTTT. Its translation: CASSRGMGGPSTDTQYF.

This clonotype was seen a handful of times. CDR3 amino acids: CAWSVGYRQGSNQPQHF. CDR3 sequence (DNA): TGTGCCTGGAGTGTAGGTTACCGGCAGGGGAGCAATCAGCCCCAGCATTTT. The chain has TRBV30 and TRBJ1-5; D may be TRBD1 (6 bases). Per germline, CDR1 GTSNPN and CDR2 SVGIG (reference sequence). The CDR3 loop spans 17 amino acids. V was pared by 0 bases and J by 1 base, with 16 bases between.

The chain combines TRBV19 with TRBJ2-1, with 7 bases matching TRBD1. Germline V gene sequence: CDR1 LNHDA, CDR2 SQIVND (reference sequence). Losses at the gene ends were 4 bases for V and 10 bases for J; bases not matched to a gene: 7. The length of the CDR3 is 13 residues. The CDR3 DNA is TGTGCCAGTAGTAAAGGGGGCTCACAAGAGCAGTTCTTC. Encoded protein: CASSKGGSQEQFF.

The table lists this clonotype with a few counts. This rearrangement joins TRBV24-1 to TRBJ2-5; D is uncertain. CDR1 KGHDR and CDR2 SFDVKD come from the germline V gene. Trimming left V 7 bases short and J 5 bases short, with 13 bases between. This CDR3 has 13 amino acids. This CDR3 is CATSVVGMETQYF. DNA of the CDR3: TGTGCCACCAGCGTAGTGGGCATGGAGACCCAGTACTTC.

The rearrangement links TRBV6-1 to TRBJ2-3; the D is unclear. Trimming pared 5 bases from V and 4 bases from J, leaving 10 bases between. CDR3 length: 13 residues. CDR1 and CDR2 from the germline V gene are MNHNS and SASEGT. CDR3 nucleotides: TGTGCCAGCAGTACGGGCCTACCAGATACGCAGTATTTT. It codes for CASSTGLPDTQYF.

This clonotype showed up just a few times. The gene calls are TRBV10-2 and TRBJ1-1; no definite D call. V gave up 2 bases and J gave up 3 bases, with 4 bases separating them. This CDR3 spans 12 amino acids. Germline V gene lookup returns CDR1 WSHSY and CDR2 SAAADI. The CDR3 DNA reads TGCGCCAGCAGTGAGGCGCACACTGAAGCTTTCTTT. It is translated as CASSEAHTEAFF.

The genes are TRBV7-3 and TRBJ2-2; tentatively, D is TRBD1 or TRBD2 (6 bases each). V lost 4 bases to trimming and J lost 6 bases, with 12 bases between them. Germline V lookup: CDR1 SGHTA, CDR2 FQGTGA. The length of the CDR3 is 14 residues. CDR3 sequence reads: CASSSGGGPGELFF. CDR3 DNA sequence: TGTGCCAGCAGCTCAGGAGGGGGGCCCGGGGAGCTGTTTTTT.

This clonotype came up a few times. The chain recombines TRBV6-5 with TRBJ2-7, with TRBD1 identical over 7 bases. Germline trimming cut 5 bases from V and 2 bases from J; bases unmatched to any gene: 24. Germline V gene data show CDR1 as MNHEY and CDR2 as SVGAGI. The CDR3 length is 20 residues. CDR3 loop: CASSNPTPLPGQSLTYEQYF. The CDR3 DNA follows: TGTGCCAGCAGTAACCCGACGCCGTTGCCGGGACAGTCCCTTACCTACGAGCAGTACTTC.

V usage is TRBV12-3 or TRBV12-4 and J usage is TRBJ2-7; maybe TRBD1 (6 bases). CDR3 length equals 14 residues. V was cut by 5 bases and J by 4 bases, with 15 bases left in between. DNA for the CDR3: TGTGCCAGCAGTGACAGGTTCCCCCTTTACGAGCAGTACTTC. As protein: CASSDRFPLYEQYF.